This T cell receptor (beta chain) stems from a study of PD-L1 blockade in urothelial cancer. Study as a whole: Timepoints chosen for blood analysis were 3 weeks (second dose) and 6 weeks after treatment start.

Method: immunoSEQ multiplex PCR; TCRdb's copy keeps in-frame clones and lacks some. The table includes some 29,000 clones, around 87% detected once. CDR1 is SGHRS and CDR2 is YFSETQ in the germline V gene. V trimming: 2 bases; J trimming: 2 bases; junction bases outside the gene matches: 12. The CDR3 is 19 residues long. Specimen: PBMCs, collected around atezolizumab (anti-PD-L1) treatment. V is TRBV5-1 and J is TRBJ2-6, with 8 nucleotides matching TRBD2. The sequence derives from a middle-aged man with urothelial cancer. DNA of the CDR3: TGCGCCAGCAGCTTTTCGCGGGGGGAAGTTGGAGCTGGGGCCAACGTCCTGACTTTC. This gives the protein CASSFSRGEVGAGANVLTF.